These 22 T cell receptor beta chains were sequenced from one sample in a study of cytomegalovirus exposure and HLA in healthy donors. Primers for the PCR totalled 60 Vbeta and 13 Jbeta. Assay used: immunoSEQ multiplex PCR; TCRdb lists only in-frame clones, some missing. The repertoire holds more than 100,000 clones, more than 55% seen once, with less than 2% in the top ten. The sample comprised PBMCs. The receptors shown here come from a man in his late teens or twenties in good health and CMV-seronegative.

V and J are TRBV7-9 and TRBJ2-5; 10 bases line up with TRBD1. Germline V gene data show CDR1 as SEHNR and CDR2 as FQNEAQ (reference sequence). The trim removed 1 base at V and 7 bases at J, leaving 9 bases unmatched. This CDR3 comprises 16 residues. CDR3 nucleotide sequence: TGTGCCAGCAGCTTAGGAATGGGACAGGGGTTGTCGACCCAGTACTTC. Encoded protein: CASSLGMGQGLSTQYF.

As for this clone: Germline and junction disagree at one end, which may indicate a read error. This sequence joins TRBV7-2 and TRBJ1-1; D gene unclear. The CDR3 is 10 amino acids. Germline V lookup: CDR1 SGHTA, CDR2 FQGNSA. The CDR3 here is CASSLGHLSF. The CDR3, as DNA: TGTGCCAGCAGCTTAGGACACCTTTCCTTT.

As regards this clone: An end of the junction does not agree with germline; a read error may underlie this. The chain carries TRBV7-9 and TRBJ2-1; perhaps TRBD2 as D (6 bases). Germline CDR1 is SEHNR and CDR2 is FQNEAQ (reference sequence). The CDR3 sequence is 12 residues long. The chain's CDR3 is CSSGGIENEQFF. For the CDR3, the DNA is TGTTCCAGCGGCGGGATTGAGAATGAGCAGTTCTTC.

V usage is TRBV4-2 and J usage is TRBJ2-1; 8 bases align to TRBD2. CDR1 is LGHNA, CDR2 YNFKEQ, per germline. The CDR3 is 16 residues long. With V trimmed by 0 bases and J by 4 bases, 5 bases remained unmatched. The CDR3 sequence is CASSQELLAEYNEQFF. As DNA, the CDR3 is TGTGCCAGCAGCCAAGAGTTACTAGCGGAGTACAATGAGCAGTTCTTC.

The V and J genes are TRBV28 and TRBJ2-7; 11 nucleotides line up with TRBD1. Germline V CDR1 and CDR2: MDHEN, SYDVKM. The CDR3 consists of 18 residues. The V segment lost 5 bases and the J segment 1 base; nucleotides outside the gene matches: 13. Here the CDR3 DNA reads TGTGCCAGCAGTCCCATCAAGAGGAGGGACAGGGGGTCCTACGAGCAGTACTTC. Its protein product is CASSPIKRRDRGSYEQYF.

V and J are TRBV19 and TRBJ1-5; D not resolved. Germline V gives CDR1 LNHDA, CDR2 SQIVND (reference sequence). This CDR3 has 15 residues. V lost 6 bases to trimming and J lost 4 bases, with 16 bases between them. Written as DNA, the CDR3 is TGTGCCAGTAGCCACCGGGTTCTTCAGAATCAGCCCCAGCATTTT. As protein: CASSHRVLQNQPQHF.

The V and J genes are TRBV19 and TRBJ1-4; D gene unclear. CDR3 length equals 13 residues. Trimming left V 6 bases short and J 4 bases short, with 9 bases between. Germline-derived CDR1 and CDR2 are LNHDA and SQIVND (reference sequence). Here the CDR3 reads CASRRENNEKLFF. CDR3 bases: TGTGCCAGTAGGAGGGAAAATAATGAAAAACTGTTTTTT.

The chain joins TRBV19 to TRBJ1-2; D not resolved. This CDR3 spans 14 amino acids. With 2 bases removed from V and 8 bases from J, the gap between germline ends came to 15 bases. Per germline, CDR1 LNHDA and CDR2 SQIVND (reference sequence). CDR3 sequence reads: CASSISVESAGYTF. The CDR3 coding sequence is TGTGCCAGTAGTATATCGGTAGAGTCTGCGGGCTACACCTTC.

The chain couples TRBV29-1 to TRBJ1-1; D is ambiguous. Germline CDR1 is SQVTM and CDR2 is ANQGSEA. Trimming removed 0 bases at V and 10 bases at J, with 9 bases between. The CDR3 length is 11 residues. The CDR3 is CSVEEGLGAFF. The CDR3 nucleotides read TGCAGCGTTGAAGAAGGACTGGGAGCTTTCTTT.

V gene TRBV30 combines with J gene TRBJ1-2, with no clear D. The germline gives CDR1 GTSNPN, CDR2 SVGIG (reference sequence). V lost 1 base, J lost 2 bases, and 11 bases lay in between. The CDR3 extends over 14 amino acids. CDR3 DNA: TGTGCCTGGAGTGAGACCGGGAGGAACTATGGCTACACCTTC. Translation gives CAWSETGRNYGYTF.

V and J are TRBV6-6 and TRBJ2-7, with 8 bases aligning to TRBD2. CDR3 size: 14 residues. Unmatched junction bases numbered 12, after V lost 8 bases and J lost 6 bases. The germline CDR1 and CDR2 sequences are MNHNY and SVGAGI (reference sequence). The CDR3 loop reads CASRVRPGGGEQYF. The CDR3 DNA follows: TGTGCCAGCCGGGTCCGGCCGGGGGGGGGCGAGCAGTACTTC.

This clone was observed a few times. The rearrangement joins TRBV6-1 to TRBJ1-4; D is possibly TRBD1 (5 bases). The CDR3 length is 13 residues. Deletions cut 3 bases from V and 8 bases from J, with 10 bases between. The germline V gene encodes CDR1 MNHNS and CDR2 SASEGT. CDR3 nucleotides: TGTGCCAGCAGTGAGGTGACAGACGAAAAACTGTTTTTT. Protein product: CASSEVTDEKLFF.

The sample holds one count of this clone. One end of the junction fails to match germline, which may point to a read error. The V gene is TRBV4-2, the J gene TRBJ1-4; TRBD1 is a possible D gene (6 bases). Germline loops: CDR1 LGHNA, CDR2 YNFKEQ. CDR3 length: 17 residues. CDR3 region: CTSSQAGTRTANEKLFF. CDR3 DNA: TGTACCAGCAGCCAAGCTGGAACGCGGACAGCGAATGAAAAACTGTTTTTT.

The chain combines TRBV4-3 with TRBJ2-1; TRBD2 is a possible D gene (6 bases). The CDR3 length is 15 residues. Germline assignment: CDR1 LGHNA and CDR2 YSLEER. V was trimmed by 2 bases and J by 2 bases, leaving 10 bases between them. CDR3: CASSQSGGTYNEQFF. CDR3 DNA: TGCGCCAGCAGCCAATCCGGCGGGACCTACAATGAGCAGTTCTTC.

This clone showed up just a few times. This chain links TRBV2 with TRBJ2-2; 9 nucleotides align to TRBD2. Trimming at V came to 7 bases and at J to 6 bases, leaving 18 bases not matched to a gene. Germline lookup yields CDR1 SNHLY and CDR2 FYNNEI. There are 18 residues in the CDR3. CDR3 in amino acids: CASTEVVAGGVSAGELFF. In DNA form, the CDR3 reads TGTGCCAGCACCGAAGTGGTCGCGGGGGGGGTAAGCGCCGGGGAGCTGTTTTTT.

CDR3 nucleotides: TGTGCCCGGCGGTCTAACACTGAAGCTTTCTTT. Translation gives CARRSNTEAFF. This chain connects TRBV30 to TRBJ1-1; D ambiguous. The CDR3 spans 11 residues. Trimming took 8 bases from V and 2 from J, leaving 9 bases between them. Germline V gene lookup returns CDR1 GTSNPN and CDR2 SVGIG (reference sequence). The entire variable domain, with the rest obtained from reference TRBV30 and TRBJ1-1, is as follows: SQTIHQWPATLVQPVGSPLSLECTVEGTSNPNLYWYRQAAGRGLQLLFYSVGIGQISSEVPQNLSASRPQDRQFILSSKKLLLSDSGFYLCARRSNTEAFFGQGTRLTVV.

This clone was recorded a few times. The V call is TRBV7-9, the J call TRBJ1-4; perhaps TRBD1 as D (5 bases). The CDR3 loop spans 14 amino acids. The germline V gene has CDR1 SEHNR and CDR2 FQNEAQ (reference sequence). V lost 5 bases, J lost 7 bases, and 14 bases lay in between. The CDR3 DNA is TGTGCCAGCAGCCCGTCCGGGGGGACTGAAAAACTGTTTTTT. Encoded protein: CASSPSGGTEKLFF. Using reference TRBV7-9 and TRBJ1-4 for the parts outside the CDR3, the full variable domain is DTGVSQNPRHKITKRGQNVTFRCDPISEHNRLYWYRQTLGQGPEFLTYFQNEAQLEKSRLLSDRFSAERPKGSFSTLEIQRTEQGDSAMYLCASSPSGGTEKLFFGSGTQLSVL.

V usage is TRBV18 and J usage is TRBJ1-5; TRBD1 aligns across 7 bases. V was clipped by 1 base and J by 4 bases; unmatched bases: 7. The CDR3 sequence is 16 residues long. Looked up from germline, CDR1 is KGHSH and CDR2 is LQKENI. Here the CDR3 DNA reads TGTGCCAGCTCACCACTTTCGGGACAGACAAATCAGCCCCAGCATTTT. It codes for CASSPLSGQTNQPQHF.

This clone was detected once. This chain uses TRBV5-1 with TRBJ2-1; the D is unclear. CDR1 and CDR2 (germline): SGHRS, YFSETQ. There are 11 residues in the CDR3. Trimming stripped 0 bases from V and 10 bases from J, with 5 bases between. The CDR3 DNA reads as TGCGCCAGCAGCTTGGGCCGGGAGCAGTTCTTC. Translating it yields CASSLGREQFF.

Notes on this clone: This CDR3 is also generated by other DNA sequences in the sample. V is TRBV19 and J is TRBJ2-7; 7 bases match TRBD1. CDR3 length: 13 amino acids. The J segment lost 1 base and the V segment lost 4 bases, leaving 1 base of the junction unmatched. From germline, CDR1 is LNHDA and CDR2 SQIVND (reference sequence). The CDR3 loop reads CASSTTGSYEQYF. Written as DNA, the CDR3 is TGTGCCAGTAGTACGACAGGGTCCTACGAGCAGTACTTC.

The chain is built from TRBV28 and TRBJ2-7; a possible D gene is TRBD2 (5 bases). V was pared by 7 bases and J by 0 bases, with 13 bases between. Germline-derived CDR1 and CDR2 are MDHEN and SYDVKM. The CDR3 has 14 amino acids. CDR3 protein: CASTLIGVSYEQYF. The CDR3 DNA reads as TGTGCCAGCACCCTGATCGGGGTCTCCTACGAGCAGTACTTC. Based on the CDR3 plus reference TRBV28 and TRBJ2-7, the full variable domain is DVKVTQSSRYLVKRTGEKVFLECVQDMDHENMFWYRQDPGLGLRLIYFSYDVKMKEKGDIPEGYSVSREKKERFSLILESASTNQTSMYLCASTLIGVSYEQYFGPGTRLTVT.

This clone was observed once. V is TRBV9 and J is TRBJ2-1; 7 positions match TRBD1. The CDR3 length is 15 residues. Germline V lookup: CDR1 SGDLS, CDR2 YYNGEE. V dropped 6 bases and J dropped 7; count of bases not matched to a gene: 13. CDR3 bases: TGTGCCAGCACCCGCACCATCGACAGGGTAAATGAGCAGTTCTTC. This codes for CASTRTIDRVNEQFF.